This T cell receptor (beta chain) was recovered during a study of early T cells in non-severe SARS-CoV-2 infection (dated by TCRdb to the early 2020s). Notes on the research overall: TCR sequencing used bulk RNA from unsorted whole blood, so alpha and beta chains could not be paired. General study outcomes and caveats: VDJdb matching was skewed toward anti-spike CD8 responses and likely underestimated virus-specific expansions by missing private and CD4 specificities.

CDR1 SGHVS and CDR2 FQNEAQ were looked up in the germline V gene. Taken from cysteine to phenylalanine, the CDR3 has 17 residues. Here the CDR3 DNA is all that survives: 51 bases in frame from base 1. Here V drops 10 bases and J drops 1 base, and the junction holds 16 bases not matched to any gene. This clonotype was counted only a few times. Its antigen is unknown. Per-nucleotide qualities are absent, and no much larger clonotype sits a single base away. The study was a case-control design nested within a healthcare worker cohort in London, UK, with weekly nasopharyngeal swab PCR tests and blood sampling. Healthcare workers were recruited between 23 and 31 March 2020, during the week of the UK lockdown, and were followed weekly for up to about 15 weeks. The library was built by means of 5' RACE. TCRdb names NextSeq 500 as the instrument used. Unique molecular identifiers were attached to individual cDNA molecules in the TCR library protocol so that sequencing error and PCR bias could be corrected. TCR alpha and beta chains were both sequenced, and the abundances of alpha and beta sequences in each sample were closely correlated with each other. For the original study's pipeline: Decombinator V4 was used to annotate the V gene, J gene and CDR3 of the TCR sequences. Expanded TCRs were defined as changing significantly between any two time points under a Poisson model with p below 0.0001. Abundances of TCRs were expressed as counts per million after normalisation to the total number of TCRs sequenced in each sample. MAIT TCRs were defined by TRAV1-2 paired with TRAJ12, TRAJ20 or TRAJ33, and iNKT TCRs by TRAV10 paired with TRAJ18. VDJdb, accessed 1 November 2021, was searched for CMV, EBV and SARS-CoV-2 annotated TCRs, excluding TCRs annotated for multiple antigens. The raw public reads went through TCRdb reprocessing: fastp at Q25, MiXCR clone calling, in-frame beta chains kept. For every CDR3 protein sequence, its rows merge into one entry that carries the most common genes and DNA. TCRdb, not the original authors, processed these V and J calls. Counted in this sample were tens of thousands of distinct CDR3 sequences; around 15% of them appeared once. The ten largest make up roughly an eighth of the sample.

This sequence was found in an adult who was a healthcare worker with PCR-confirmed SARS-CoV-2 infection or an uninfected control (not recorded which). This receptor chain uses TRBV7-8 and TRBJ2-7; TRBD1 agrees with 10 junctional bases. The sample was whole blood. CDR3 sequence: CATSAGQGTTNSYEQYF. At the DNA level, the sequence is TGTGCCACATCGGCGGGACAGGGGACGACTAATTCCTACGAGCAGTACTTC.